The 13 T cell receptor beta chains reported below all come from one sample, sequenced in a study of blood T cell repertoires in COVID-19 (dated by TCRdb to about 2020). Library creation used the immunoSEQ multiplex PCR assay. Sourced from immuneACCESS, this table was stored by TCRdb with only in-frame sequences that have V and J called. A share of the clones is absent; for the studies checked, an unresolved V gene accounts for under half, and the remainder has no known explanation. The sample table shows around 240,000 clones, and about 85% are seen once. The ten largest clones take up around 0.89% of the sample. Material for sequencing was peripheral blood. The origin of the receptors is a man aged 35 to 55 with acute or convalescent COVID-19.

The gene calls are TRBV19 and TRBJ1-6; TRBD1 matches at 10 bases. V was clipped by 11 bases and J by 0 bases; unmatched bases: 25. CDR1 and CDR2 (germline): LNHDA, SQIVND (reference sequence). The CDR3 length is 22 residues. CDR3 coding DNA: TGTGCCGGGCCCCCACGAGGACAGGGGGTAAATCGATTGAGCTCCTATAATTCACCCCTCCACTTT. It codes for CAGPPRGQGVNRLSSYNSPLHF.

The rearrangement links TRBV27 to TRBJ1-5; TRBD1 might be the D (6 bases). The CDR3 has 14 amino acids. Germline CDR1 is MNHEY and CDR2 is SMNVEV (reference sequence). V was shortened by 7 bases and J by 4 bases, with 14 bases between the two germline ends. CDR3 bases: TGTGCCAGCACAGGGGAATTTGGTAATCAGCCCCAGCATTTT. It translates to CASTGEFGNQPQHF.

The V gene is TRBV7-3, the J gene TRBJ2-1; TRBD2 matches 8 bases. This CDR3 has 16 amino acids. In germline, CDR1 is SGHTA, CDR2 FQGTGA. Trimming took 5 bases from V and 0 from J; bases not matched to a gene: 6. The CDR3 DNA follows: TGTGCCAGCAGCAGTCCACGGGGGGGCTCCTACAATGAGCAGTTCTTC. This sequence encodes CASSSPRGGSYNEQFF.

The V call is TRBV7-2, the J call TRBJ1-2; 8 nucleotides align to TRBD1. J lost 7 bases, V lost 5 bases, and 12 bases had no gene match. CDR3 length: 15 residues. Germline values: CDR1 SGHTA, CDR2 FQGNSA. DNA of the CDR3: TGTGCCAGCAGCCCCCGACAGGGGCCCATTCGTGGCTACACCTTC. Its protein is CASSPRQGPIRGYTF.

Here the CDR3 DNA reads TGTGCCAGTAGGTCCATGACTAGCGGGGTGACCGGGGAGCTGTTTTTT. The encoded protein is CASRSMTSGVTGELFF. J is TRBJ2-2 and V is TRBV19; 11 nucleotides align to TRBD2. The CDR3 totals 16 residues. CDR1 LNHDA and CDR2 SQIVND come from the germline V gene (reference sequence). V lost 6 bases, J lost 5 bases, and 8 bases stayed unmatched. The full variable domain, its missing parts supplied by reference TRBV19 and TRBJ2-2, is DGGITQSPKYLFRKEGQNVTLSCEQNLNHDAMYWYRQDPGQGLRLIYYSQIVNDFQKGDIAEGYSVSREKKESFPLTVTSAQKNPTAFYLCASRSMTSGVTGELFFGEGSRLTVL.

The V and J genes are TRBV3-1 (or the pseudogene TRBV3-2) and TRBJ1-3, with TRBD1 as a possible D gene (5 bases). The CDR3 is 15 amino acids. V was shortened by 0 bases and J by 4 bases, with 10 bases between the two germline ends. Germline V gene lookup returns CDR1 LGHDT and CDR2 YNNKEL (reference sequence). CDR3 sequence (DNA): TGTGCCAGCAGCCAAGATGCAGGGAAAGGAAACACCATATATTTT. This sequence encodes CASSQDAGKGNTIYF.

A single count supports this clone. The same CDR3 can be traced to other DNA sequences in this sample. The rearrangement links TRBV24-1 to TRBJ1-5; D is unclear. The CDR3 is 13 residues long. V was clipped by 5 bases and J by 4 bases, with 8 bases between them. In germline, CDR1 is KGHDR, CDR2 SFDVKD. For the CDR3, the DNA is TGTGCCACCAGTGGGCAATTTAATCAGCCCCAGCATTTT. This sequence encodes CATSGQFNQPQHF.

This sequence joins TRBV6-1 and TRBJ2-1; D perhaps matches TRBD1 (5 bases). CDR3 length: 15 amino acids. The ends were cut back, 3 bases at V and 2 bases at J, with 11 bases in the middle. Germline loops: CDR1 MNHNS, CDR2 SASEGT. The CDR3 DNA reads TGTGCCAGCAGTGATTTCCAGGGTCCCTACAATGAGCAGTTCTTC. Protein product: CASSDFQGPYNEQFF.

The chain couples TRBV27 to TRBJ2-7; 9 bases are a match to TRBD1. The CDR3 runs to 14 residues. Germline trimming cut 5 bases from V and 6 bases from J; bases unmatched to any gene: 8. Germline V gives CDR1 MNHEY, CDR2 SMNVEV (reference sequence). The DNA of the CDR3 is TGTGCCAGCAGTCTCGGGACAGGGTGGGGCGAGCAGTACTTC. This codes for CASSLGTGWGEQYF.

The V gene is TRBV10-2, the J gene TRBJ2-5, with 10 positions matching TRBD1. Losses at the gene ends were 4 bases for V and 4 bases for J; bases not matched to a gene: 3. The CDR3 is 14 amino acids. Germline loops: CDR1 WSHSY, CDR2 SAAADI. CDR3 in amino acids: CASSGQGAGETQYF. Here the CDR3 DNA reads TGCGCCAGCAGTGGACAGGGGGCTGGAGAGACCCAGTACTTC.

J is TRBJ2-5 and V is TRBV7-2, with TRBD1 as a possible D gene (5 bases). Germline loops: CDR1 SGHTA, CDR2 FQGNSA. CDR3 length: 12 amino acids. V gave up 4 bases and J gave up 7 bases, with 10 bases separating them. The CDR3 DNA follows: TGTGCCAGCAGCTCGACAGACAGGACCCAGTACTTC. It encodes CASSSTDRTQYF.

The V gene is TRBV9, the J gene TRBJ1-2; no reliable D call. Germline V gene data show CDR1 as SGDLS and CDR2 as YYNGEE. The V end was cut by 4 bases, the J end by 4 bases, with 14 bases between. The CDR3 totals 14 residues. The CDR3 DNA reads as TGTGCCAGCAGCCCGCCCGACAACCCCTATGGCTACACCTTC. Residues: CASSPPDNPYGYTF.

The rearrangement uses TRBV27 and TRBJ2-7; TRBD1 aligns across 7 bases. CDR1 and CDR2 (germline): MNHEY, SMNVEV (reference sequence). V gave up 3 bases and J gave up 3 bases; unmatched junction bases: 8. There are 15 residues in the CDR3. CDR3 in DNA: TGTGCCAGCAGTTTGGGGACAGCAACTTTCTACGAGCAGTACTTC. It is translated as CASSLGTATFYEQYF.